What follows is one T cell receptor beta chain and its context. These data are taken from a study of blood T cell repertoires in COVID-19. Clones were read by immunoSEQ multiplex PCR, and TCRdb kept only the in-frame ones, dropping some. The sample records some 90,000 clones, nearly 90% being singletons. After removal of 3 bases from V and 0 bases from J, the junction contained 4 bases not matched to a gene. Germline CDR1 and CDR2: SGHDT and YYEEEE. This CDR3 spans 15 amino acids. What was sequenced was peripheral blood. This TCR derives from a man aged 50 to 59 with acute or convalescent COVID-19. The chain couples TRBV5-6 to TRBJ2-7, with 9 bases lining up with TRBD1. CDR3 sequence (DNA): TGTGCCAGCAGCTGGGGGACAGGGTCCTCCTACGAGCAGTACTTC. It codes for CASSWGTGSSYEQYF.